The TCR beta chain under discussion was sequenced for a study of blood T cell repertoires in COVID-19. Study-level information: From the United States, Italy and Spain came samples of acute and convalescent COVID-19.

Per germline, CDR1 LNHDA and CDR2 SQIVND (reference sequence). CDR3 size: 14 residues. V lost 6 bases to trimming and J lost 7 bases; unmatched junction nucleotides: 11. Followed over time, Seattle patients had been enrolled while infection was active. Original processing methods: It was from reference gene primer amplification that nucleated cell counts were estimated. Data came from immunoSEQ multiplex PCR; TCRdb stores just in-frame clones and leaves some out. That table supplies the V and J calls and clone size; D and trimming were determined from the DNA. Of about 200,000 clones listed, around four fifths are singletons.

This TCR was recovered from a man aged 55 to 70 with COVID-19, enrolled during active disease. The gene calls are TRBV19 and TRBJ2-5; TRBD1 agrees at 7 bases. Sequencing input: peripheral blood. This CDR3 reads CASSPGTVHGTQYF. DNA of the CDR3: TGTGCCAGTAGCCCCGGGACAGTTCACGGGACCCAGTACTTC.